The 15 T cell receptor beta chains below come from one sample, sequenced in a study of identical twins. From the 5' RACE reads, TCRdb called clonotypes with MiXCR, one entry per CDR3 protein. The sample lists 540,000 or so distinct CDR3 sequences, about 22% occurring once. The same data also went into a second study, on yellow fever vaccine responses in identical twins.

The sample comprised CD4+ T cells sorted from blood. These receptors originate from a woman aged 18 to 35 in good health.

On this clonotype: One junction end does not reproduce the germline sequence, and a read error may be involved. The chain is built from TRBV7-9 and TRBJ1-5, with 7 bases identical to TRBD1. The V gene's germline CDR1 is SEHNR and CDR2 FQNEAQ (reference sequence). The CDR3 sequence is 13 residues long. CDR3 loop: CSSTDRGNQPQHF. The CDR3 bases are TGTTCCAGCACCGACAGGGGCAATCAGCCCCAGCATTTT.

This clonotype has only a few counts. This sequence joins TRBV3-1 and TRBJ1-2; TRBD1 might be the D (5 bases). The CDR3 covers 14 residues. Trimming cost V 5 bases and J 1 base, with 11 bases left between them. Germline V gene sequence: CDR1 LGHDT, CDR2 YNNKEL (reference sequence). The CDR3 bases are TGTGCCAGCAGCGACGGGACGGATAACTATGGCTACACCTTC. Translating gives CASSDGTDNYGYTF.

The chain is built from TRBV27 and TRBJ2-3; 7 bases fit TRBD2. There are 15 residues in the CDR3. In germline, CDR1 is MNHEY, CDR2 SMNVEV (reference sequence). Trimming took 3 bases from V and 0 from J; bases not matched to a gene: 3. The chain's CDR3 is CASSFLADSTDTQYF. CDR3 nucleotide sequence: TGTGCCAGCAGTTTCCTAGCGGATAGCACAGATACGCAGTATTTT.

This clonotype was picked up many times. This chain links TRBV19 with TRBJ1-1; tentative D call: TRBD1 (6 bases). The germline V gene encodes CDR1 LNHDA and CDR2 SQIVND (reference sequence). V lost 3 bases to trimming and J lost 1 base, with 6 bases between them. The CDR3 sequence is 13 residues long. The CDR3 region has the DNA TGTGCCAGTAGTATGACAGGGAACACTGAAGCTTTCTTT. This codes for CASSMTGNTEAFF.

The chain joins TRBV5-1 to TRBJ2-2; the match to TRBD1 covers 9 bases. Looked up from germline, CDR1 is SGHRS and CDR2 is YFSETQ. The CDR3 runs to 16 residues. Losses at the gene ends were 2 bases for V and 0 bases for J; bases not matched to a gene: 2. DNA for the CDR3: TGCGCCAGCAGCTTTAGGACAGGGGCGAACACCGGGGAGCTGTTTTTT. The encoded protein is CASSFRTGANTGELFF.

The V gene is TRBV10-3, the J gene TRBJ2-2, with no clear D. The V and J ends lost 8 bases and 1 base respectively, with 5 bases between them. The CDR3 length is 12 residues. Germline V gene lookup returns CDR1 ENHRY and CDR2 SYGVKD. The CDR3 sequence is CAIAGNTGELFF. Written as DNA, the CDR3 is TGTGCCATCGCCGGGAACACCGGGGAGCTGTTTTTT.

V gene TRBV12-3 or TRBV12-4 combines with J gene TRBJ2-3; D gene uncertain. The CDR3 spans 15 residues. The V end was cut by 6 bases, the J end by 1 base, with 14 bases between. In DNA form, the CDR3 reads TGTGCCAGCAGCCCCTTTGGGATCGGCACAGATACGCAGTATTTT. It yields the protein CASSPFGIGTDTQYF.

The CDR3 DNA follows: TGTGCCAGCAGCGTTACTAGCGGGGGGGCCGGTGAGCAGTTCTTC. Residues: CASSVTSGGAGEQFF. The chain has TRBV7-2 and TRBJ2-1; 13 bases are a match to TRBD2. The J segment lost 9 bases and the V segment lost 5 bases, leaving 7 bases of the junction unmatched. The CDR3 is 15 residues long. Germline CDR1 is SGHTA and CDR2 is FQGNSA.

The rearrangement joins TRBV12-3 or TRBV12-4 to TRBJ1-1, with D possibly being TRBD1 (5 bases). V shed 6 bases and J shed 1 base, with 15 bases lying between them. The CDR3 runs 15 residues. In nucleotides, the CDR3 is TGTGCCAGCAGATGGGGTGGGGGGTCGAACACTGAAGCTTTCTTT. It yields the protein CASRWGGGSNTEAFF.

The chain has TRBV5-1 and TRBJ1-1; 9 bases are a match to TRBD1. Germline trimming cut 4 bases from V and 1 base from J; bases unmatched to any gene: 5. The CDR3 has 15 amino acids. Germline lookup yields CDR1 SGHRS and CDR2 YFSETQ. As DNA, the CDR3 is TGCGCCAGCAGCCTAGGACAGGGGACGAACACTGAAGCTTTCTTT. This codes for CASSLGQGTNTEAFF.

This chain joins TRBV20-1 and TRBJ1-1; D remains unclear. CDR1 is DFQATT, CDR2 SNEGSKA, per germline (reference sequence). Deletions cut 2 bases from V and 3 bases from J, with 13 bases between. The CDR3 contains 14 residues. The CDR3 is CSARSQEIHTEAFF. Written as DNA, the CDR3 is TGCAGTGCTAGAAGCCAGGAGATACACACTGAAGCTTTCTTT.

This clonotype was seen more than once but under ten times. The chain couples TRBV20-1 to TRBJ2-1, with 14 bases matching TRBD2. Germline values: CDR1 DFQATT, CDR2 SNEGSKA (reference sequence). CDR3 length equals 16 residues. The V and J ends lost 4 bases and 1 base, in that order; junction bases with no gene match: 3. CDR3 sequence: CSATGLAGDSYNEQFF. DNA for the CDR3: TGCAGTGCTACGGGACTAGCGGGGGATTCCTACAATGAGCAGTTCTTC.

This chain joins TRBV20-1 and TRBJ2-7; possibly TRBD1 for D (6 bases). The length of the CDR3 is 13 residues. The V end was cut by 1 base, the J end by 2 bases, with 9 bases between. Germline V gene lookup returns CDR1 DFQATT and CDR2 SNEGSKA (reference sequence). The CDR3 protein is CSARVPGAYEQYV. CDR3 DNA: TGCAGTGCTAGAGTACCAGGGGCCTACGAGCAGTACGTC.

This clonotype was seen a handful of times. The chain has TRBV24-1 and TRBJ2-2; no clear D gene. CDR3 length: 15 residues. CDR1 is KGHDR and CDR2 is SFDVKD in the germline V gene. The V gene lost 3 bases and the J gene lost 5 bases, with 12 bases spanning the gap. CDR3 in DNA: TGTGCCACCAGTGATATCGGGTTGAGGACCGGGGAGCTGTTTTTT. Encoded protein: CATSDIGLRTGELFF.

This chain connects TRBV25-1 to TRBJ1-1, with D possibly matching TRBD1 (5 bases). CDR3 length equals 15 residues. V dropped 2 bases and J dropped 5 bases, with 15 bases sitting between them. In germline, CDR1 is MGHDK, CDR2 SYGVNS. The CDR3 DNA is TGTGCCAGCAGTGAACCACCTGGGGGAAGGACTGAAGCTTTCTTT. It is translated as CASSEPPGGRTEAFF.